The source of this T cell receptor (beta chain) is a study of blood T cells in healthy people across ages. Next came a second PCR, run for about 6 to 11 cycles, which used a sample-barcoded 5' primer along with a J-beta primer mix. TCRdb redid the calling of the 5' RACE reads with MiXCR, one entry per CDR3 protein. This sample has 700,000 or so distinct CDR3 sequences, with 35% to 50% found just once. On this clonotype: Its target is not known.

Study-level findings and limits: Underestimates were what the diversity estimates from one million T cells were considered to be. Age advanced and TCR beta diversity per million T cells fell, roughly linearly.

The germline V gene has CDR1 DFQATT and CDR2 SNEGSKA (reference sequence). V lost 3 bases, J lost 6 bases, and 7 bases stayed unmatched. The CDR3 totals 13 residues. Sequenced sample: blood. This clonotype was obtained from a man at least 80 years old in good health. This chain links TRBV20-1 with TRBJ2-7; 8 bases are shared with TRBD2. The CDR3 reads CSASRLAKGEQYF. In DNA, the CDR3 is TGCAGTGCTAGCAGACTAGCGAAGGGCGAGCAGTACTTC.